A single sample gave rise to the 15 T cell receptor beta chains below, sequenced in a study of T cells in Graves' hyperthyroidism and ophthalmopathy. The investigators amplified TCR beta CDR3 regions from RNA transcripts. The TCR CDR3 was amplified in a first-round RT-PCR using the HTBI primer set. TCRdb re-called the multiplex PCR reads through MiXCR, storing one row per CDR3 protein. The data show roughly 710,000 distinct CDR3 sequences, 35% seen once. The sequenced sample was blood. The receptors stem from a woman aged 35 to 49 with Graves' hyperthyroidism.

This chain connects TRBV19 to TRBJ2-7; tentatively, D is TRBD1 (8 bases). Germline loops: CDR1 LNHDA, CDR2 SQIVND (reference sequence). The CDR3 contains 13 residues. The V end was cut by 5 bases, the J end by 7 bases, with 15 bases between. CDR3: CASSQQGGNEQYF. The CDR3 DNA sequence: TGTGCCAGTAGTCAACAGGGGGGGAATGAGCAGTACTTC.

The CDR3 DNA sequence: TGTGCCAGCAGTTTATCGGACAGCCAAGAGACCCAGTACTTC. Protein: CASSLSDSQETQYF. The chain combines TRBV27 with TRBJ2-5; D may be TRBD1 (6 bases). Germline CDR1 is MNHEY and CDR2 is SMNVEV (reference sequence). The CDR3 is 14 amino acids. Between the trimmed V and J ends, which lost 0 bases and 1 base, there was a span of 6 bases.

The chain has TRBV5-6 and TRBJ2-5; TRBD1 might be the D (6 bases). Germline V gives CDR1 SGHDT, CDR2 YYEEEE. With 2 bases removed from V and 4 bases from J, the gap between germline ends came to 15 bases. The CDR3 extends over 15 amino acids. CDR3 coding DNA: TGTGCCAGCAGCTTTCAGGGGCTAGCCCCAGAGACCCAGTACTTC. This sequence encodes CASSFQGLAPETQYF.

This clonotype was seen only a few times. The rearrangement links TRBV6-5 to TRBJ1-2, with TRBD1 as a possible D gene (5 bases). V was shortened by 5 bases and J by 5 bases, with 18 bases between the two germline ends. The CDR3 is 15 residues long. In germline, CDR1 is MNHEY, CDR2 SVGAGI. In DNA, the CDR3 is TGTGCCAGCAGTGAACGACAGAAGCGTCCTTATGGCTACACCTTC. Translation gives CASSERQKRPYGYTF.

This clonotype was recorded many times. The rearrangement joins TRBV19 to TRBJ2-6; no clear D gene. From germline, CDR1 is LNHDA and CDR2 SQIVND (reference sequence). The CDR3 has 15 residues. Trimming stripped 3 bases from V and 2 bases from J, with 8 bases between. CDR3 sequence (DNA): TGTGCCAGTAGTATGGAAGAACCTGGGGCCAACGTCCTGACTTTC. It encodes CASSMEEPGANVLTF.

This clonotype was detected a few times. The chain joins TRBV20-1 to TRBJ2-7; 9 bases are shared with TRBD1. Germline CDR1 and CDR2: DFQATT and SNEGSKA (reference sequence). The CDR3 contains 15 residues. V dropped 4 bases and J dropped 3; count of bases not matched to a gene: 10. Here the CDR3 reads CSATNSDRGLYEQYF. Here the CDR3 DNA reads TGCAGTGCTACTAATTCGGACAGGGGCCTCTACGAGCAGTACTTC.

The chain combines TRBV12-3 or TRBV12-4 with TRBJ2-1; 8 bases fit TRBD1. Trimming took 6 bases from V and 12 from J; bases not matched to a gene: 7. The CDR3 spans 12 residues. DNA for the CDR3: TGTGCCAGCAGCGGACAGGGAGTAGGGCAGTTCTTC. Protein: CASSGQGVGQFF.

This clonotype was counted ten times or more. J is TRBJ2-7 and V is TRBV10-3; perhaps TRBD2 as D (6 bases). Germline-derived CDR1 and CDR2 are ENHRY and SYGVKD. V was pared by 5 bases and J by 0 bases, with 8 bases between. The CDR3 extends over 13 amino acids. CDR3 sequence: CAISPGLSYEQYF. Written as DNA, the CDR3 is TGTGCCATCAGTCCGGGACTCTCCTACGAGCAGTACTTC.

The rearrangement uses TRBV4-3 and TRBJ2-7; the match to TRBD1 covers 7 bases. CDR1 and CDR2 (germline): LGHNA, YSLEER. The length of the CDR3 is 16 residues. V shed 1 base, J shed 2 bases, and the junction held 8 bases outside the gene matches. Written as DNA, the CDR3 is TGCGCCAGCAGCCAAGGCTGGACAGGTGAGACCTACGAGCAGTACTTC. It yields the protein CASSQGWTGETYEQYF.

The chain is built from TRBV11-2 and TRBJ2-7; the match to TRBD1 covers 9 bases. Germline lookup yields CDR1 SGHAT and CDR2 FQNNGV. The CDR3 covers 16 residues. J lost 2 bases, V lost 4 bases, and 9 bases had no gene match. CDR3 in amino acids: CASSSYRGPITYEQYF. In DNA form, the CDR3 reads TGTGCCAGCAGCTCTTACAGGGGGCCCATTACCTACGAGCAGTACTTC.

CDR3 DNA: TGCAGTGCTCTCCGGGGGGCGAATAGCAATCAGCCCCAGCATTTT. It yields the protein CSALRGANSNQPQHF. V and J are TRBV20-1 and TRBJ1-5, with a tentative D call TRBD1 (6 bases). Trimming shortened V by 5 bases and J by 0 bases, and 14 bases separated the two germline ends. Germline V gene data show CDR1 as DFQATT and CDR2 as SNEGSKA (reference sequence). The CDR3 consists of 15 residues.

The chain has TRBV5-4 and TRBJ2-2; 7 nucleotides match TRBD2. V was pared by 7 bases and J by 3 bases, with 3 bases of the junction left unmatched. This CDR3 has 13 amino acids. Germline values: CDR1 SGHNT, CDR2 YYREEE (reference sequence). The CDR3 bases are TGTGCCAGCGGCGGGAGTCACACCGGGGAGCTGTTTTTT. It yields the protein CASGGSHTGELFF.

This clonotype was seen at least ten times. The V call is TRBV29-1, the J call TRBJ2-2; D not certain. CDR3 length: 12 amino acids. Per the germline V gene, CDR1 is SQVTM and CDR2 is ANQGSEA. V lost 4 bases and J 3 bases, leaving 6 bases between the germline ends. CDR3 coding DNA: TGCAGCGTTGGGTCGTACACCGGGGAGCTGTTTTTT. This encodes CSVGSYTGELFF.

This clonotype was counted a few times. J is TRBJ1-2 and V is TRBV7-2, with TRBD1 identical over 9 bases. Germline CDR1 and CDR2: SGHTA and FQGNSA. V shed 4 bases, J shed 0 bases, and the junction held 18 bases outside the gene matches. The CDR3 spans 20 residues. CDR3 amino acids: CASSSAFTGGLMVANYGYTF. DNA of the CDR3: TGTGCCAGCAGCTCCGCGTTTACAGGGGGCTTGATGGTAGCTAACTATGGCTACACCTTC.

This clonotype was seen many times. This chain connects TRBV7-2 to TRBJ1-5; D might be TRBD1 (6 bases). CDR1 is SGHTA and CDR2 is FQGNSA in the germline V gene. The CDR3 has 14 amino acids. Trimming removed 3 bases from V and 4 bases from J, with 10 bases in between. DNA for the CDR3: TGTGCCAGCAGCTTTGGGACAACGAATCAGCCCCAGCATTTT. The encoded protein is CASSFGTTNQPQHF.